Described below is a single T cell receptor (beta chain) sequence and its context. The antigen remains undetermined. Germline values: CDR1 SNHLY, CDR2 FYNNEI. This CDR3 comprises 11 residues. V was trimmed by 6 bases and J by 6 bases, leaving 9 bases between them. The entry originates in a study of Tregs in tolerant kidney transplant recipients. Study outcomes and limitations: Biological reproducibility was not directly addressed, but technical replication error appeared minimal.

The method was immunoSEQ multiplex PCR; TCRdb's version includes in-frame clones alone and lacks a portion of them. The sample shows 80,000 to 90,000 clones, around 90% of them seen only once. This sequence was found in a human donor in good health. The source material was CD8+ T cells from blood. V is TRBV2 and J is TRBJ2-7; D might be TRBD1 (6 bases). The CDR3 here is CASRNRVEQYF. Here the CDR3 DNA reads TGTGCCAGCAGGAACAGGGTCGAGCAGTACTTC.